Listed below are T cell receptor beta chains from one sample, sequenced in a study of blood T cell repertoires in COVID-19. The table came from immunoSEQ multiplex PCR; TCRdb's copy has only in-frame clones and leaves some out. The data contain 200,000 or so clones, about nine tenths of them singletons. Sequenced input: peripheral blood. The origin of the receptors is a man aged 25 to 45 with COVID-19, enrolled during active disease. Both conserved end residues are part of each CDR3. The order of the fields is clone size, CDR3 length, V gene, J gene, D gene, CDR3 protein, CDR3 DNA. D genes are given only for firm matches. Where a row states a size, it is once, few, many or the class of an expanded clone; other rows omit it.

-	14	TRBV29-1	TRBJ2-7	TRBD2	CSVRGLAGSYEQYF	TGCAGCGTTCGTGGACTAGCGGGGTCCTACGAGCAGTACTTC
-	12	TRBV12-3/TRBV12-4	TRBJ2-7	-	CASSLAAREQYF	TGTGCCAGCAGTTTGGCGGCGAGGGAGCAGTACTTC
once	16	TRBV4-2	TRBJ1-4	TRBD1	CASSQNRGQLNEKLFF	TGTGCCAGCAGCCAAAATAGGGGACAGCTTAATGAAAAACTGTTTTTT
-	17	TRBV19	TRBJ1-5	-	CASSRRVWGNSNQPQHF	TGTGCCAGTAGTAGGAGGGTGTGGGGAAATAGCAATCAGCCCCAGCATTTT
once	13	TRBV7-3	TRBJ2-1	-	CASSLKGDNEQFF	TGTGCCAGCAGCTTAAAGGGGGACAATGAGCAGTTCTTC
-	15	TRBV5-1	TRBJ2-2	-	CASSPLNGETGELFF	TGCGCCAGCAGCCCGCTTAATGGGGAGACCGGGGAGCTGTTTTTT
-	15	TRBV11-1	TRBJ1-4	-	CASSGPRELNEKLFF	TGTGCCAGCAGCGGTCCGCGGGAACTCAATGAAAAACTGTTTTTT
-	16	TRBV27	TRBJ2-1	TRBD1	CASSLQGANTYNEQFF	TGTGCCAGCAGTCTGCAGGGGGCGAACACCTACAATGAGCAGTTCTTC
-	19	TRBV4-3	TRBJ2-7	-	CASSQDWASAVVYAYEQYF	TGCGCCAGCAGCCAAGATTGGGCTAGCGCGGTTGTATATGCCTACGAGCAGTACTTC
once	15	TRBV18	TRBJ2-7	-	CASSPQGTLGYEQYF	TGTGCCAGCTCACCTCAAGGGACACTCGGCTACGAGCAGTACTTC
-	14	TRBV7-2	TRBJ1-1	TRBD1	CASSLGGGLTEAFF	TGTGCCAGCAGCTTAGGAGGGGGCCTGACTGAAGCTTTCTTT
once	15	TRBV19	TRBJ1-5	TRBD1	CASSTGQGLNQPQHF	TGTGCCAGTAGTACAGGACAGGGGCTGAATCAGCCCCAGCATTTT
-	17	TRBV3-1/TRBV3-2	TRBJ1-2	TRBD1	CASSHSSGTGMGYGYTF	TGTGCCAGCAGCCACTCATCCGGGACAGGGATGGGCTATGGCTACACCTTC
-	13	TRBV19	TRBJ2-7	-	CASSIDSTYEQYF	TGTGCCAGTAGTATCGACAGTACCTACGAGCAGTACTTC
-	13	TRBV5-1	TRBJ2-3	-	CASSRGSQDTQYF	TGCGCCAGCAGCCGAGGGTCACAAGATACGCAGTATTTT
-	17	TRBV4-3	TRBJ1-2	-	CASSQDLGRTTNYGYTF	TGCGCCAGCAGCCAGGATCTGGGGCGGACGACTAACTATGGCTACACCTTC
-	14	TRBV30	TRBJ1-3	TRBD1	CACTRTGAGNTIYF	TGTGCCTGCACCCGGACAGGGGCGGGAAACACCATATATTTT
-	14	TRBV9	TRBJ1-2	TRBD1	CASSVQGADYGYTF	TGTGCCAGCAGCGTACAGGGGGCGGATTATGGCTACACCTTC
-	16	TRBV7-8	TRBJ1-3	TRBD1	CASSATSGTAGNTIYF	TGTGCCAGCAGCGCGACTAGCGGGACAGCTGGAAACACCATATATTTT
-	15	TRBV5-4	TRBJ2-2	TRBD1	CASSLRQGSSGELFF	TGTGCCAGCAGCCTCCGACAGGGGTCGTCCGGGGAGCTGTTTTTT
few	14	TRBV7-9	TRBJ1-2	TRBD1	CASSPQGAIYGYTF	TGTGCCAGCAGCCCACAGGGGGCTATCTATGGCTACACCTTC
once	14	TRBV6-5	TRBJ2-7	TRBD1	CASSPGQGEYEQYF	TGTGCCAGCAGTCCGGGACAGGGGGAATACGAGCAGTACTTC
-	18	TRBV19	TRBJ2-1	TRBD2	CASSRGTSGRNDYNEQFF	TGTGCCAGTAGTAGAGGGACTAGCGGGAGGAACGACTACAATGAGCAGTTCTTC
-	14	TRBV9	TRBJ2-7	TRBD1	CASSLTGDPYEQYF	TGTGCCAGCAGCCTGACAGGGGACCCCTACGAGCAGTACTTC
-	15	TRBV24-1	TRBJ2-5	-	CATSGAGEGEETQYF	TGTGCCACCAGTGGTGCAGGGGAGGGTGAGGAGACCCAGTACTTC
-	16	TRBV27	TRBJ1-4	-	CASRPRGGATNEKLFF	TGTGCCAGCAGGCCCCGGGGGGGCGCAACTAATGAAAAACTGTTTTTT
-	17	TRBV5-1	TRBJ1-2	TRBD1	CASSLGAGQGENYGYTF	TGCGCCAGCAGCTTGGGTGCGGGACAGGGGGAAAACTATGGCTACACCTTC